Each of the 18 T cell receptor beta chains below was sequenced from the same sample in a study of T cell responses to AZD1222 COVID-19 vaccine. The method was immunoSEQ multiplex PCR; TCRdb's version includes in-frame clones alone and lacks a portion of them. In the table there are around 100,000 clones, more than 65% of which are singletons. The input for sequencing was peripheral blood, taken on day 0 of AZD1222 vaccination. The receptor set was obtained from an adult in good health.

The chain carries TRBV5-6 and TRBJ2-7, with TRBD1 matching over 10 bases. Per the germline V gene, CDR1 is SGHDT and CDR2 is YYEEEE. The CDR3 has 18 amino acids. With 1 base clipped from V and 0 bases from J, the junction kept 10 bases outside the gene matches. The CDR3 sequence is CASSLSGQGVHYSYEQYF. The CDR3 region has the DNA TGTGCCAGCAGCTTGAGTGGACAGGGGGTACATTACTCCTACGAGCAGTACTTC.

The V call is TRBV12-5, the J call TRBJ2-4; D possibly matches TRBD1 or TRBD2 (6 bases each). Germline CDR1 is LGHNT and CDR2 is FRNRAP. The CDR3 is 16 amino acids. The V and J ends lost 0 bases and 1 base respectively, with 10 bases between them. CDR3 sequence reads: CASGLVEGEAKNIQYF. The CDR3 DNA reads as TGTGCTAGTGGTTTGGTGGAGGGGGAGGCCAAAAACATTCAGTACTTC.

The chain combines TRBV5-4 with TRBJ2-3; perhaps TRBD1 as D (5 bases). Trimming cost V 1 base and J 1 base, with 10 bases left between them. The CDR3 totals 15 residues. Germline V lookup: CDR1 SGHNT, CDR2 YYREEE (reference sequence). CDR3 loop: CASSLKGPGTDTQYF. The CDR3 nucleotides are TGTGCCAGCAGCTTGAAGGGGCCGGGCACAGATACGCAGTATTTT.

The CDR3 reads CTSSRSKLAGEGEQFF. In DNA, the CDR3 is TGCACCAGCAGCCGATCGAAGCTAGCGGGAGAAGGTGAGCAGTTCTTC. V gene TRBV1 combines with J gene TRBJ2-1; TRBD2, the table's D call, was not compared with the DNA. TRBV1 is assigned pseudogene status. The CDR3 contains 16 residues.

The rearrangement uses TRBV27 and TRBJ2-4; the match to TRBD2 covers 10 bases. The CDR3 contains 19 residues. V lost 5 bases and J lost 2; bases outside the gene matches: 15. Germline values: CDR1 MNHEY, CDR2 SMNVEV (reference sequence). CDR3 amino acids: CASSLLGSGRAGSKNIQYF. The CDR3 nucleotides are TGTGCCAGCAGTCTCCTAGGAAGCGGGAGGGCCGGGTCCAAAAACATTCAGTACTTC.

The chain links TRBV28 to TRBJ1-1; the D gene is possibly TRBD1 (6 bases). Trimming cost V 10 bases and J 7 bases, with 22 bases left between them. CDR1 MDHEN and CDR2 SYDVKM come from the germline V gene. This CDR3 is built from 14 residues. In nucleotides, the CDR3 is TGTGCCACTTTCGAGGGGGTAGAAGTTGGTGAAGCTTTCTTT. It encodes CATFEGVEVGEAFF.

The chain combines TRBV28 with TRBJ2-3; no definite D call. The CDR3 totals 16 residues. CDR1 is MDHEN, CDR2 SYDVKM, per germline. V was clipped by 2 bases and J by 2 bases, with 14 bases between them. Here the CDR3 reads CASSLSGPHLTDTQYF. Here the CDR3 DNA reads TGTGCCAGCAGTTTAAGTGGCCCACACCTCACAGATACGCAGTATTTT.

The chain joins TRBV18 to TRBJ2-1; D gene ambiguous. The germline V gene has CDR1 KGHSH and CDR2 LQKENI. This CDR3 region has 12 residues. Trimming took off 1 base at V and 5 bases at J, with 3 bases between the two ends. CDR3 amino acids: CASSPRNNEQFF. In DNA, the CDR3 is TGTGCCAGCTCACCACGGAACAATGAGCAGTTCTTC.

The chain employs TRBV2 and TRBJ2-1; TRBD2 is a possible D gene (6 bases). V shed 8 bases and J shed 3 bases, with 8 bases lying between them. The CDR3 loop spans 12 amino acids. Germline V lookup: CDR1 SNHLY, CDR2 FYNNEI. This chain's CDR3 is CASSGDYNEQFF. The CDR3 nucleotides are TGTGCCAGCTCGGGGGACTACAATGAGCAGTTCTTC.

The chain has TRBV11-3 and TRBJ2-4; possibly TRBD1 for D (6 bases). Trimming removed 1 base from V and 4 bases from J, with 11 bases in between. The CDR3 covers 15 residues. Germline CDR1 is SGHNT and CDR2 is YENEEA. CDR3 residues: CASSLGGQGKNIQYF. The CDR3 bases are TGTGCCAGCAGCTTAGGAGGCCAGGGGAAAAACATTCAGTACTTC. The entire variable domain, with the rest obtained from reference TRBV11-3 and TRBJ2-4, is as follows: EAGVVQSPRYKIIEKKQPVAFWCNPISGHNTLYWYLQNLGQGPELLIRYENEEAVDDSQLPKDRFSAERLKGVDSTLKIQPAELGDSAVYLCASSLGGQGKNIQYFGAGTRLSVL.

The chain carries TRBV6-2 or TRBV6-3 and TRBJ1-5, with D possibly TRBD1 on 6 matching bases. The CDR3 is 13 amino acids. Germline V gene lookup returns CDR1 MNHEY and CDR2 SVGEGT. Deletions cut 4 bases from V and 5 bases from J, with 9 bases between. The CDR3, as DNA: TGTGCCAGCAGTTGGACAGACCATCAGCCCCAGCATTTT. Its translation is CASSWTDHQPQHF.

The chain joins TRBV28 to TRBJ1-2; no firm D call. CDR1 MDHEN and CDR2 SYDVKM come from the germline V gene. The length of the CDR3 is 13 residues. Trimming removed 5 bases from V and 1 base from J, with 8 bases in between. CDR3 loop: CASSNTLNYGYTF. The CDR3 DNA reads as TGTGCCAGCAGTAACACCCTTAACTATGGCTACACCTTC.

The V and J genes are TRBV10-3 and TRBJ1-5, with 10 positions matching TRBD1. This CDR3 region has 14 residues. Germline values: CDR1 ENHRY, CDR2 SYGVKD. J gave up 6 bases and V 4 bases, and 3 bases lay outside the gene matches. CDR3 in amino acids: CAISATGGFQPQHF. CDR3 DNA: TGTGCCATCAGTGCGACAGGGGGCTTTCAGCCCCAGCATTTT.

The chain carries TRBV6-2 or TRBV6-3 and TRBJ2-1, with 13 bases identical to TRBD2. This CDR3 region has 15 residues. Trimming removed 2 bases from V and 7 bases from J; junction bases left unmatched: 2. Germline V gene lookup returns CDR1 MNHEY and CDR2 SVGEGT. The CDR3 loop reads CASSYRTSGSNEQFF. For the CDR3, the DNA is TGTGCCAGCAGTTACCGGACTAGCGGGAGTAATGAGCAGTTCTTC.

This rearrangement joins TRBV6-5 to TRBJ1-1; D possibly corresponds to TRBD1 (5 bases). V lost 4 bases to trimming and J lost 4 bases, with 16 bases between them. The CDR3 covers 15 residues. Germline assignment: CDR1 MNHEY and CDR2 SVGAGI. CDR3 bases: TGTGCCAGCAGTTCCGAATCGGGGCGGATCACTGAAGCTTTCTTT. Its translation is CASSSESGRITEAFF.

The rearrangement joins TRBV3-1 (or the pseudogene TRBV3-2) to TRBJ1-6, with a possible D match to TRBD1 (5 bases). The V and J ends lost 1 base and 0 bases respectively, with 13 bases between them. Per germline, CDR1 LGHDT and CDR2 YNNKEL (reference sequence). The CDR3 consists of 18 residues. This CDR3 reads CASSQVLRQSSYNSPLHF. The CDR3 DNA follows: TGTGCCAGCAGCCAAGTTCTGAGACAGAGCTCCTATAATTCACCCCTCCACTTT.

The chain links TRBV7-2 to TRBJ1-5; TRBD1 agrees at 7 bases. This CDR3 has 14 amino acids. Germline V gives CDR1 SGHTA, CDR2 FQGNSA. Trimming removed 0 bases from V and 12 bases from J; junction bases left unmatched: 8. The CDR3 sequence is CASSLAARGYRQHF. In nucleotides, the CDR3 is TGTGCCAGCAGCTTAGCGGCCAGGGGGTACCGCCAGCATTTT.

The chain has TRBV6-5 and TRBJ2-7; D not certain. This CDR3 has 11 amino acids. The germline gives CDR1 MNHEY, CDR2 SVGAGI. V dropped 6 bases and J dropped 7 bases, with 10 bases sitting between them. The CDR3 loop is CASRQAREQYF. The CDR3 DNA is TGTGCCAGCAGGCAGGCCCGTGAGCAGTACTTC.